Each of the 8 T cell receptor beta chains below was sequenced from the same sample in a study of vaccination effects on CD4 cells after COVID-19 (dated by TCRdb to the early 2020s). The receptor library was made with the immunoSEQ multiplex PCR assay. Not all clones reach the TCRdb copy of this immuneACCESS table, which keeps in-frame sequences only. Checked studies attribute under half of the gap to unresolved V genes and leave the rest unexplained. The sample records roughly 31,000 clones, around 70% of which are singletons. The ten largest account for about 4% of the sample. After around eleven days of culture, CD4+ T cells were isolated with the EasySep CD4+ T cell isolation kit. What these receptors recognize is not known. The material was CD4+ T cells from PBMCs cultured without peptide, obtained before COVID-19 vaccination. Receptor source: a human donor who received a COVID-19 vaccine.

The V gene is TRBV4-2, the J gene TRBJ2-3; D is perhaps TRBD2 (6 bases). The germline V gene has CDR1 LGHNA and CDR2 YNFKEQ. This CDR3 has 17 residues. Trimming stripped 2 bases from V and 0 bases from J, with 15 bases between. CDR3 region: CASSQFRWGESTDTQYF. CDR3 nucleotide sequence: TGTGCCAGCAGCCAATTTCGCTGGGGGGAGAGCACAGATACGCAGTATTTT.

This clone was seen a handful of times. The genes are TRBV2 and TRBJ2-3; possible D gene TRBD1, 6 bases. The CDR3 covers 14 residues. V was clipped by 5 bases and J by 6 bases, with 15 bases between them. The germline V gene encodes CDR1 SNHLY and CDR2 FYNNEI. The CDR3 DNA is TGTGCCAGCAGTTACAGGGTCCCCCAGGATACGCAGTATTTT. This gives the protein CASSYRVPQDTQYF.

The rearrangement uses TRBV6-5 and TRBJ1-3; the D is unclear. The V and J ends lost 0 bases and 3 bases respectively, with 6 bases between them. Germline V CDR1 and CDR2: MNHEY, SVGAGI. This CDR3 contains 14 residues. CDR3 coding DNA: TGTGCCAGCAGTTACTCCTCGCTTGGAAACACCATATATTTT. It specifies CASSYSSLGNTIYF.

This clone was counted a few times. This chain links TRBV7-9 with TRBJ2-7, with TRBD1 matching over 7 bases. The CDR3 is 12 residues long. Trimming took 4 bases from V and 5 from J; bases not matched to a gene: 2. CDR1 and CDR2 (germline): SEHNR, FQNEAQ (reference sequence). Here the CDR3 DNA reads TGTGCCAGCAGCTCTACAGGGGACGAGCAGTACTTC. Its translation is CASSSTGDEQYF.

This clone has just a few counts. CDR3 nucleotide sequence: TGTGCCAGCAGCCGAGGGGGCCTAGCGGTCGCCGAGCAGTACTTC. Protein: CASSRGGLAVAEQYF. This sequence joins TRBV14 and TRBJ2-7; D possibly matches TRBD1 or TRBD2 (7 bases each). This CDR3 is 15 amino acids long. V gave up 4 bases and J gave up 6 bases, with 19 bases separating them. Germline assignment: CDR1 SGHDN and CDR2 FVKESK.

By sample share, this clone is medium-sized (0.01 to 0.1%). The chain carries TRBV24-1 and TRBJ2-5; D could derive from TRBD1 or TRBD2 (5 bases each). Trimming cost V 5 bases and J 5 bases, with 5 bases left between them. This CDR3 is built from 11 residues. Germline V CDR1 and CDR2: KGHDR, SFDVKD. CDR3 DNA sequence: TGTGCCACCAGTGGGGGGGAGACCCAGTACTTC. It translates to CATSGGETQYF.

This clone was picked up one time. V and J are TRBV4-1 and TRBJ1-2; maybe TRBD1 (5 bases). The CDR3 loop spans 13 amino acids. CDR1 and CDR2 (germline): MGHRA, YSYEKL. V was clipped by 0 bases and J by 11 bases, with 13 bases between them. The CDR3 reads CASSQDSWGRYTF. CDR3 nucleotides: TGCGCCAGCAGCCAAGACTCCTGGGGCCGGTACACCTTC.

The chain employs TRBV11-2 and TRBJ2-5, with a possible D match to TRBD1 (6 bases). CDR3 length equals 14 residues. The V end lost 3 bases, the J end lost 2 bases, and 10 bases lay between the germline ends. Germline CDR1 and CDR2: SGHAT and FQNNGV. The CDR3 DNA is TGTGCCAGCAGCTTTAACAGGGCGCAAGAGACCCAGTACTTC. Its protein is CASSFNRAQETQYF.